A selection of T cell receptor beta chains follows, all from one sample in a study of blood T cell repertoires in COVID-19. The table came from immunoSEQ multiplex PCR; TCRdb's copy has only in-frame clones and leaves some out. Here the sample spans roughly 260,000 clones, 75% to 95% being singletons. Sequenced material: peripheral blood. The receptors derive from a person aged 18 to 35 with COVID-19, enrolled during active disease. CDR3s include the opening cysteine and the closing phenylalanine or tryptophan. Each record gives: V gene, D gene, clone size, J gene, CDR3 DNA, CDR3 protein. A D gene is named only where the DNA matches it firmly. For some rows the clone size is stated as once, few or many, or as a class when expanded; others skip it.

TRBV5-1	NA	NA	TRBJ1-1	TGCGCCAGCAGCTTGCATAACACTGAAGCTTTCTTT	CASSLHNTEAFF
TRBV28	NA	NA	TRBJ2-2	TGTGCCAGCAGATACGGGACTCCACCCGGGGAGCTGTTTTTT	CASRYGTPPGELFF
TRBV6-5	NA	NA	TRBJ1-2	TGTGCCAGCAGTCCCGAGACAGCTAACTATGGCTACACCTTC	CASSPETANYGYTF
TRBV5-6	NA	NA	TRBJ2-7	TGTGCCAGCAGCTTCTTGTCGGAGCTTACCGAGCAGTACTTC	CASSFLSELTEQYF
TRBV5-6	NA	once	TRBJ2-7	TGTGCCAGCAGCTTGGGACAAAGCTACGAGCAGTACTTC	CASSLGQSYEQYF
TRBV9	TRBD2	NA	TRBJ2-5	TGTGCCAGCAGCGTAGTTGCGGGAGGGGTGGAGACCCAGTACTTC	CASSVVAGGVETQYF
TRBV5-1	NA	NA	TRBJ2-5	TGCGCCAGCAGCTCGCCGGGTCGCCAAGAGACCCAGTACTTC	CASSSPGRQETQYF
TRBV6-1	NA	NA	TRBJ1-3	TGTGCCAGCAGTCCAGGGGTCGGAAACACCATATATTTT	CASSPGVGNTIYF
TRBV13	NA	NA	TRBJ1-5	TGTGCCAGCAGCTTCGGAGGCCTTAGCAATCAGCCCCAGCATTTT	CASSFGGLSNQPQHF
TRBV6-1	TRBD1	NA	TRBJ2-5	TGTGCCAGCAGTGAGGGCAGGGGGCGGTCGGAGACCCAGTACTTC	CASSEGRGRSETQYF
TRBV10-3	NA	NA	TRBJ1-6	TGTGCCATCAGTGAGTCCTCTGCGGCCCTCCACTTT	CAISESSAALHF
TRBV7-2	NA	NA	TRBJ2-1	TGTGCCAGCAGCTTAGATCCTGGCGGATATGAGCAGTTCTTC	CASSLDPGGYEQFF